This is a list of T cell receptor beta chains from one sample in a study of blood T cell repertoires in COVID-19. TCRdb keeps only in-frame clones here, not all; method: immunoSEQ multiplex PCR. The sample holds around 140,000 clones, approximately 80% seen once. Sequenced material: peripheral blood. These receptors all stem from a man aged 50 or older with acute or convalescent COVID-19. Both conserved end residues are part of each CDR3. D genes are given only for firm matches. A clone size is listed for some rows: how often the clone was seen (once, few, many), or a class if it is expanded.

NA | NA | TRBJ2-6 | TRBV15 | TGTGCCACCAGCAGAGAGGCACCTGGGGCCAACGTCCTGACTTTC | CATSREAPGANVLTF
NA | TRBD1 | TRBJ2-2 | TRBV19 | TGTGCCAGTAATCCGACAGGGGGCGCCGGGGAGCTGTTTTTT | CASNPTGGAGELFF
NA | NA | TRBJ2-2 | TRBV30 | TGTGCCTGGAAGGGAGGGGGTACCGGGGAGCTGTTTTTT | CAWKGGGTGELFF
NA | TRBD1 | TRBJ2-3 | TRBV28 | TGTGCCAGCAGTTTATTTTTATTGGACAGGTCAGATACGCAGTATTTT | CASSLFLLDRSDTQYF
NA | NA | TRBJ2-5 | TRBV9 | TGTGCCAGCAGCGTAACGGACACTCAAGAGACCCAGTACTTC | CASSVTDTQETQYF
NA | NA | TRBJ2-5 | TRBV6-2/TRBV6-3 | TGTGCCAGCAGCGAACAGGGTGAGACCCAGTACTTC | CASSEQGETQYF
NA | TRBD1 | TRBJ1-6 | TRBV10-1 | TGCGCCAGCCCACAGGGGGCGAGGAATTCACCCCTCCACTTT | CASPQGARNSPLHF
few | TRBD1 | TRBJ1-4 | TRBV28 | TGTGCCAGCAGTTCCCTGACAGGGGGAATTGAAAAACTGTTTTTT | CASSSLTGGIEKLFF
NA | NA | TRBJ1-1 | TRBV10-2 | TGCGCCAGCAGGTACACAGGGATCCCTGAAGCTTTCTTT | CASRYTGIPEAFF
NA | NA | TRBJ2-7 | TRBV19 | TGTGCCAGTTATTCTACCAGGGGCCGCTTCGAGCAGTACTTC | CASYSTRGRFEQYF
once | NA | TRBJ1-4 | TRBV7-6 | TGTGCCAGCAGATTACTCCCGGGAGAAGCAACTAATGAAAAACTGTTTTTT | CASRLLPGEATNEKLFF
few | TRBD1 | TRBJ2-7 | TRBV24-1 | TGTGCCACCAGTGGGACAGGGGGCCCCTACGAGCAGTACTTC | CATSGTGGPYEQYF
NA | TRBD1 | TRBJ1-6 | TRBV13 | TGTGCCAGCAGCGTGGGACAGTTTAATTCACCCCTCCACTTT | CASSVGQFNSPLHF
NA | TRBD1 | TRBJ2-3 | TRBV6-5 | TGTGCCAGCGACGGACAGGACACAGATACGCAGTATTTT | CASDGQDTDTQYF
NA | TRBD1 | TRBJ1-2 | TRBV27 | TGTGCCAGCAGGCTAAACAGGGGTTCCTATGGCTACACCTTC | CASRLNRGSYGYTF
NA | TRBD1 | TRBJ1-2 | TRBV5-6 | TGTGCCAGCAGCCCCATTATACCGGGACAGGGGGCGCCTGGCTACACCTTC | CASSPIIPGQGAPGYTF
NA | NA | TRBJ1-6 | TRBV12-1 | TGTGCCAGCAGCTTTTGTTGGAGCTCACCCCTCCACTTT | CASSFCWSSPLHF
NA | NA | TRBJ1-2 | TRBV4-1 | TGCGCCAGCAGCCAAGAAGGGCAGGGAAGGGGTGGCTACACCTTC | CASSQEGQGRGGYTF
NA | TRBD1 | TRBJ2-7 | TRBV19 | TGTGCCAGTAGTCGGACAGGGGGATACCTCTACGAGCAGTACTTC | CASSRTGGYLYEQYF
NA | NA | TRBJ1-2 | TRBV6-1 | TGTGCCAGCAGTGAAGCGGACAGCTATGGCTACACCTTC | CASSEADSYGYTF
few | TRBD1 | TRBJ2-3 | TRBV30 | TGTGCCTGTCGGCCCAGGGGGCTTAGAGATACGCAGTATTTT | CACRPRGLRDTQYF
NA | NA | TRBJ1-1 | TRBV2 | TGTGCCAGCACCCCTGACTCGAACACTGAAGCTTTCTTT | CASTPDSNTEAFF
once | TRBD1 | TRBJ2-5 | TRBV7-2 | TGTGCCAGCAGCGTAACAGGGGCCGGACAAGAGACCCAGTACTTC | CASSVTGAGQETQYF
NA | TRBD2 | TRBJ2-2 | TRBV7-3 | TGTGCCAGCCGGAAGGGAGCGGGGGGCGACGGATCGAACACCGGGGAGCTGTTTTTT | CASRKGAGGDGSNTGELFF
NA | TRBD1 | TRBJ1-2 | TRBV19 | TGTGCCAGTACCCCAGCAGGGGGGAGGAATGGCTACACCTTC | CASTPAGGRNGYTF
few | NA | TRBJ2-7 | TRBV25-1 | TGTGCCAGCAGATCGCCGGTCTCCTACGAGCAGTACTTC | CASRSPVSYEQYF
NA | NA | TRBJ2-7 | TRBV29-1 | TGCAGCGTCGCGGGATCGGTCCCGGGATCCGAGCAGTACTTC | CSVAGSVPGSEQYF
NA | TRBD1 | TRBJ1-2 | TRBV6-5 | TGTGCCAGCAGTCAATCCGGGACAGGGGACTATGGCTACACCTTC | CASSQSGTGDYGYTF
NA | NA | TRBJ1-2 | TRBV12-3/TRBV12-4 | TGTGCCATCAGACCCGAGAGCTTGTATGGCTACACCTTC | CAIRPESLYGYTF
many | NA | TRBJ1-1 | TRBV30 | TGTGCCTGGAGCGAGGTCGGAGGGGTTTGGGACACTGAAGCTTTCTTT | CAWSEVGGVWDTEAFF
once | NA | TRBJ1-3 | TRBV5-1 | TGCGCCAGCAGCACGGCAGGGGACGCTGGAAACACCATATATTTT | CASSTAGDAGNTIYF
NA | NA | TRBJ1-2 | TRBV5-5 | TGTGCCAGCAGCTTCGTCGGCACGGGAAGCTATGGCTACACCTTC | CASSFVGTGSYGYTF
NA | NA | TRBJ1-2 | TRBV24-1 | TGTGCCACCAGTCAGAGTGACGGGAGGAGAGAAGGCTACACCTTC | CATSQSDGRREGYTF
NA | NA | TRBJ2-2 | TRBV5-1 | TGCGCCAGCAGGCGAGACGGGGGGAACACCGGGGAGCTGTTTTTT | CASRRDGGNTGELFF
NA | NA | TRBJ1-2 | TRBV5-1 | TGCGCCAGCAGCTTGGCGGCAAGCGGGGGCTACACCTTC | CASSLAASGGYTF
NA | NA | TRBJ1-2 | TRBV9 | TGTGCCAGCAGCGTACCAGGGAAACACGGCTACACCTTC | CASSVPGKHGYTF
once | NA | TRBJ1-1 | TRBV3-1/TRBV3-2 | TGTGCCAGCAGCCAAGATGGAGCCTTTGAAGCTTTCTTT | CASSQDGAFEAFF